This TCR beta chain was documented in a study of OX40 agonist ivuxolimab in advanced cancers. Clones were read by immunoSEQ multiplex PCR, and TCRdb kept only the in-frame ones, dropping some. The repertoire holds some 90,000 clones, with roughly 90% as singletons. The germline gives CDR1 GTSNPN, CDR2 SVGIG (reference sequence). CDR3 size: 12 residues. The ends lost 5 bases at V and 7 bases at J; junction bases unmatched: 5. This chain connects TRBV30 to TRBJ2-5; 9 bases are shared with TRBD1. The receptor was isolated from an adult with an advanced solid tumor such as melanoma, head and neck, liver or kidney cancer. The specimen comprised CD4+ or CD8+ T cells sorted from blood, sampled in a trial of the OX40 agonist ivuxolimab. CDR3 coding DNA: TGTGCCTGGCGGGACAGGGCTGCGACCCAGTACTTC. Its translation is CAWRDRAATQYF.